This T cell receptor beta chain was identified during a study of blood T cell repertoires in COVID-19 (dated by TCRdb to the early 2020s). Regarding the complete study: Collaborator samples came from the United States, Italy and Spain and covered acute and convalescent phases of COVID-19. The material from the prospective study consisted of cDNA or gDNA derived from T cells, B-cell-depleted T cells, or PBMCs. The dataset comprised deeply sampled blood TCRbeta repertoires from subjects exposed to, actively infected with, or recovered from COVID-19. The repertoires were released in a freely available public database meant as a resource for research on the immune response to SARS-CoV-2. The samples were drawn from two sources: the first 160 participants of the ongoing ImmuneRACE study, and 1,000 to 1,500 subjects contributed by 6 global collaborators. The sample metadata nearly always contained a de-identified subject ID, COVID-19 status, age in years and sex. HLA class I and class II types, where available, came from metadata supplied by the sample provider rather than from assay-based typing.

TCRbeta CDR3 regions were amplified from genomic DNA using the immunoSEQ Assay, a bias-controlled multiplex PCR. Per the source publication's procedure: Within the assay, amplification of reference gene primers was used to estimate how many nucleated cells each sample contained. To quantify the absolute abundance of each unique TCRbeta CDR3 rearrangement, sequence reads were collapsed and filtered. Productive Simpson clonality was computed per sample as the square root of Simpson's diversity index over productive rearrangements. Entries here come from immuneACCESS through TCRdb and include only in-frame sequences with V and J called. Some clones fail to appear in such tables; in the studies checked, an unresolved V gene covers under half of the shortfall, and the cause of the remainder is unknown. V and J calls plus clone size are reproduced from that table; the DNA served to infer D and trimming. The sample data list 380,000 or so clones, and 80% to 90% of these were observed just once. Of the sample, 0.95% to 1.5% is held by the ten largest clones.

General study outcomes and caveats: How much clinical and demographic metadata was included differed by source and by participant, and the metadata was provided uncurated.

The collaborating institutions used their own protocols to collect whole blood in K2EDTA tubes. Collaborator samples were shipped for TCRbeta analysis as frozen whole blood, isolated PBMCs, or DNA extracted from either sample type. This clone was seen only once. There is no known antigen for this receptor. Per-base quality was not reported, and no clone a single base away is much larger than it. Specimen: peripheral blood. This clonotype was obtained from a man aged 40-49 years with acute or convalescent COVID-19.

The CDR3 here reads CASSFTRGGMEQFF. The DNA sequence is TGCGCCAGCAGCTTCACTAGGGGGGGTATGGAGCAGTTCTTC. The V and J segments used are TRBV5-1 and TRBJ2-1, and the D gene may be TRBD2, 7 bases matching. V and J are truncated by 2 bases and 10 bases respectively, leaving an intervening sequence of 16 bases. The CDR3 runs 14 amino acids, cysteine and phenylalanine included. Only CDR3 DNA is held: 42 bases, read in frame from base 1. The germline V gene yields SGHRS for CDR1 and YFSETQ for CDR2.